This TCR beta chain was identified in a study of blood T cell repertoires in COVID-19 (TCRdb year 2020). Turning to the overall study: Collaborator samples came from the United States, Italy and Spain and covered acute and convalescent phases of COVID-19. The material from the prospective study consisted of cDNA or gDNA derived from T cells, B-cell-depleted T cells, or PBMCs. The repertoires were released in a freely available public database meant as a resource for research on the immune response to SARS-CoV-2. Samples were obtained from the ongoing ImmuneRACE study (first 160 participants) and from 1,000 to 1,500 subjects provided by 6 global collaborators. The dataset comprised deeply sampled blood TCRbeta repertoires from subjects exposed to, actively infected with, or recovered from COVID-19. Where HLA class I and class II types were available, the types were taken from metadata supplied by the sample provider, not from assay-based typing. Sample metadata almost always included a de-identified subject ID, COVID-19 status, age in years and sex. Points the paper makes about the study in general: The quantity of clinical and demographic metadata differed by source and by participant and was supplied without curation.

Collaborating institutions collected whole blood in K2EDTA tubes following their own protocols. For TCRbeta analysis, collaborators shipped samples as frozen whole blood, isolated PBMCs, or DNA extracted from either of those sample types. TCRbeta CDR3 regions were amplified from genomic DNA using the immunoSEQ Assay, a bias-controlled multiplex PCR. Concerning the study's data processing: Within the assay, amplification of reference gene primers was used to estimate how many nucleated cells each sample contained. To quantify the absolute abundance of each unique TCRbeta CDR3 rearrangement, sequence reads were collapsed and filtered. For each sample, productive Simpson clonality was calculated as the square root of Simpson's diversity index across productive rearrangements. As stored in TCRdb, this immuneACCESS dataset retains in-frame rearrangements with V and J assigned. A fraction of the clones does not appear; measured against another copy, unresolved V genes explain less than half of the discrepancy, and the remainder lacks a known reason. V, J and clone size were drawn from that table, and D and trimming were deduced from the DNA. Recorded for this sample are about 110,000 clones; approximately 80% of them occurred a single time. Roughly 7% of the sample is held by the ten biggest clonotypes.

Concerning this clone itself: Its antigen is not yet known. Qualities for individual bases were not recorded, and no much larger clone is one base off.

CDR3 length: 13 amino acids, cysteine to phenylalanine. Of the read, only the CDR3 DNA is kept; its 39 bases are in frame from base 1. CDR1 and CDR2 (SNHLY, FYNNEI) derive from the germline V gene. A distance of 10 bases separates the germline ends of V and J, which lose 6 bases and 2 bases respectively. The sequence links TRBV2 to TRBJ1-2; the D gene is possibly TRBD1, with 6 bases matching. This receptor was identified in a woman aged 45-65 years with acute or convalescent COVID-19. Source material: peripheral blood. CDR3 region: CASRPGQNYGYTF. The bases read TGTGCCAGCAGGCCCGGACAGAACTATGGCTACACCTTC.